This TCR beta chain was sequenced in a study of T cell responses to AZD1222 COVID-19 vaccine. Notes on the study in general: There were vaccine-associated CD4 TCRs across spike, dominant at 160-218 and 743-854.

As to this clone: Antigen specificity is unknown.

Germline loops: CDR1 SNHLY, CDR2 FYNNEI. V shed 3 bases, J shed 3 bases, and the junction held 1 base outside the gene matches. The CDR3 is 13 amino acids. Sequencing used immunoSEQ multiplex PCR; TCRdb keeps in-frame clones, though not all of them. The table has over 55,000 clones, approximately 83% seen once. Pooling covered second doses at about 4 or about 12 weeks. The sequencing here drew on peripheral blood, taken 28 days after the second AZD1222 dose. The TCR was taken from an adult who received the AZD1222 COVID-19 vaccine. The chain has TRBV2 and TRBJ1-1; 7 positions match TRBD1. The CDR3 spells CASSEDRYTEAFF. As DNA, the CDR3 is TGTGCCAGCAGTGAGGACAGGTACACTGAAGCTTTCTTT.